A single sample gave rise to the 10 T cell receptor beta chains below, sequenced in a study of PD-L1 blockade in urothelial cancer. Time point: pretreatment peripheral blood. Method: immunoSEQ multiplex PCR; TCRdb's copy keeps in-frame clones and lacks some. Among under 55,000 clones listed, around four fifths were seen once. Material: PBMCs, obtained around atezolizumab (anti-PD-L1) treatment. Every receptor here comes from a man aged 70 or older with urothelial cancer.

This clone was seen a handful of times. The chain recombines TRBV19 with TRBJ1-1; TRBD1 might be the D (6 bases). V dropped 11 bases and J dropped 7 bases, with 20 bases sitting between them. The germline V gene has CDR1 LNHDA and CDR2 SQIVND (reference sequence). This CDR3 region has 13 residues. The CDR3 spells CAATVDRTGEAFF. The CDR3 DNA reads as TGTGCCGCAACGGTAGACAGGACTGGTGAAGCTTTCTTT.

This clone has just a few counts. This sequence joins TRBV29-1 and TRBJ1-1; no clear D gene. This CDR3 spans 12 amino acids. V lost 6 bases and J 7 bases, leaving 15 bases between the germline ends. From germline, CDR1 is SQVTM and CDR2 ANQGSEA. The CDR3 region has the DNA TGCAGCGTCCTACTTTCGAGGTATGAAGCTTTCTTT. It encodes CSVLLSRYEAFF.

The chain couples TRBV9 to TRBJ2-2; 8 nucleotides align to TRBD1. This CDR3 is 16 amino acids long. After removal of 4 bases from V and 1 base from J, the junction contained 6 bases not matched to a gene. Looked up from germline, CDR1 is SGDLS and CDR2 is YYNGEE. The CDR3 region has the DNA TGTGCCAGCAGCCTCTCCACAGGGGGGAACACCGGGGAGCTGTTTTTT. It encodes CASSLSTGGNTGELFF.

Written as DNA, the CDR3 is TGTGCCGGTCAGTTCGGCCGACAGGACTATGGCTACACCTTC. It yields the protein CAGQFGRQDYGYTF. V and J are TRBV21-1 and TRBJ1-2; the table calls TRBD1, which could not be checked here. TRBV21-1 is reported as a pseudogene. The CDR3 is 14 amino acids.

The J gene is TRBJ2-3, the V gene TRBV9; the D gene is possibly TRBD2 (6 bases). The CDR3 runs to 15 residues. Germline values: CDR1 SGDLS, CDR2 YYNGEE. The V gene lost 1 base and the J gene lost 0 bases, with 9 bases spanning the gap. CDR3 DNA: TGTGCCAGCAGCGTAAGCGGGTATAGCACAGATACGCAGTATTTT. Translating it yields CASSVSGYSTDTQYF.

V gene TRBV5-4 combines with J gene TRBJ1-1; no clear D gene. Trimming removed 2 bases from V and 1 base from J, with 9 bases in between. Germline loops: CDR1 SGHNT, CDR2 YYREEE (reference sequence). This CDR3 is 14 amino acids long. The DNA of the CDR3 is TGTGCCAGCAGCTTCCGACGGGAGAACACTGAAGCTTTCTTT. It yields the protein CASSFRRENTEAFF.

The chain links TRBV19 to TRBJ1-4; maybe TRBD1 (5 bases). Germline V gene sequence: CDR1 LNHDA, CDR2 SQIVND (reference sequence). This CDR3 is built from 14 residues. Trimming pared 5 bases from V and 2 bases from J, leaving 9 bases between. The CDR3 protein is CASSAGPTNEKLFF. CDR3 coding DNA: TGTGCCAGTAGTGCGGGACCGACTAATGAAAAACTGTTTTTT.

This clone was observed a few times. The chain is built from TRBV7-9 and TRBJ2-3; 11 nucleotides match TRBD2. From germline, CDR1 is SEHNR and CDR2 FQNEAQ (reference sequence). The CDR3 is 17 amino acids. The J segment lost 5 bases and the V segment lost 4 bases, leaving 11 bases of the junction unmatched. Written as DNA, the CDR3 is TGTGCCAGCAGCTCAAGATGGACTAGCGGGCGGGGAGATACGCAGTATTTT. This gives the protein CASSSRWTSGRGDTQYF. Combining the CDR3 with reference TRBV7-9 and TRBJ2-3 gives the whole variable domain DTGVSQNPRHKITKRGQNVTFRCDPISEHNRLYWYRQTLGQGPEFLTYFQNEAQLEKSRLLSDRFSAERPKGSFSTLEIQRTEQGDSAMYLCASSSRWTSGRGDTQYFGPGTRLTVL.

The rearrangement uses TRBV7-9 and TRBJ1-6, with 8 positions matching TRBD1. The CDR3 runs to 15 residues. Germline CDR1 is SEHNR and CDR2 is FQNEAQ (reference sequence). J lost 6 bases, V lost 5 bases, and 6 bases had no gene match. As DNA, the CDR3 is TGTGCCAGCAGCCCCCAACAGGGGGGTAATTCACCCCTCCACTTT. Translated, it gives CASSPQQGGNSPLHF.

This clone came up a few times. This chain links TRBV20-1 with TRBJ2-1, with 10 nucleotides matching TRBD2. Trimming at V came to 6 bases and at J to 16 bases, leaving 9 bases not matched to a gene. The germline V gene encodes CDR1 DFQATT and CDR2 SNEGSKA (reference sequence). This CDR3 is 11 amino acids long. For the CDR3, the DNA is TGCAGTGCCAACCTAGCGGGAGAGGGTTTCTTC. It codes for CSANLAGEGFF.